This T cell receptor (beta chain) stems from a study of blood T cell repertoires in COVID-19. Overall study: Researchers got acute and convalescent COVID-19 samples from the United States, Italy and Spain. PBMCs, B-cell-depleted T cells, or T cells were the source of the cDNA or gDNA that made up the material.

V lost 0 bases and J lost 4, with 28 bases in between. CDR1 and CDR2 (germline): SGHNT, YYREEE (reference sequence). The CDR3 consists of 20 residues. Measured with immunoSEQ multiplex PCR; TCRdb has only the in-frame clones, and not every one. Among about 150,000 clones listed, about nine tenths were seen once. Sample: peripheral blood. The V gene is TRBV5-4, the J gene TRBJ2-5; tentative D call: TRBD1 (6 bases). This receptor was identified in a woman in her 70s with acute or convalescent COVID-19. CDR3 nucleotides: TGTGCCAGCAGCTTGGTTGGGGCGGAGAGGGGACACACGGGTCTAGAGACCCAGTACTTC. Its translation: CASSLVGAERGHTGLETQYF.